The 30 T cell receptor beta chains below come from one sample, sequenced in a study of shared clonotypes between healthy human individuals (dated by TCRdb to between 2020 and 2021). The library was obtained by the immunoSEQ multiplex PCR assay. TCRdb stores this immuneACCESS table with in-frame sequences only. Part of the clones is absent; in the studies checked, under half of the shortfall reflects unresolved V genes, and no reason is known for the rest. For this sample the table gives over a million clones, of which around four fifths were detected only once. The ten largest make up 1.4% of the sample. Material for sequencing was memory CD4+ T cells sorted from blood. Sample cell subset or site, as interpreted from the label and publication: CD45RA-negative fraction. The receptors come from a man between 18 and 29 years old in good health.

The chain recombines TRBV6-1 with TRBJ1-5, with D perhaps TRBD1 (5 bases). CDR3 size: 12 residues. Germline CDR1 is MNHNS and CDR2 is SASEGT. The ends were cut back, 0 bases at V and 11 bases at J, with 8 bases in the middle. The CDR3: CASSEARGAQHF. In nucleotides, the CDR3 is TGTGCCAGCAGTGAAGCGCGGGGGGCCCAGCATTTT.

The gene calls are TRBV5-1 and TRBJ2-3, with TRBD2 matching 10 bases. The CDR3 totals 15 residues. Germline V gene lookup returns CDR1 SGHRS and CDR2 YFSETQ. V trimming: 1 base; J trimming: 8 bases; junction bases outside the gene matches: 7. CDR3 protein: CASSLKSGGVATQYF. CDR3 bases: TGCGCCAGCAGCTTGAAGAGCGGGGGGGTCGCTACGCAGTATTTT.

This clone has just one count. The chain joins TRBV6-6 to TRBJ1-5; 9 nucleotides match TRBD1. The junction had 14 bases not matched to a gene; V was cut back by 8 bases and J by 6 bases. Looked up from germline, CDR1 is MNHNY and CDR2 is SVGAGI (reference sequence). The CDR3 totals 16 residues. In DNA form, the CDR3 reads TGTGCCAGCCTTTACGGGACAGGGCGGCTGGGTCAGCCCCAGCATTTT. Translating gives CASLYGTGRLGQPQHF.

This chain joins TRBV5-1 and TRBJ1-2, with D perhaps TRBD1 (5 bases). Germline CDR1 and CDR2: SGHRS and YFSETQ. The ends were cut back, 1 base at V and 4 bases at J, with 11 bases in the middle. The CDR3 contains 14 residues. The CDR3 bases are TGCGCCAGCAGCTTGACGGGGGGGAGCTATGGCTACACCTTC. It encodes CASSLTGGSYGYTF.

In its sample, this clone was seen many times. The chain is built from TRBV18 and TRBJ2-7; D gene unclear. The CDR3 extends over 14 amino acids. Trimming left V 1 base short and J 5 bases short, with 12 bases between. Germline V gene sequence: CDR1 KGHSH, CDR2 LQKENI. CDR3 nucleotides: TGTGCCAGCTCACCACGTCAGGCGAAGAACGAGCAGTACTTC. Residues: CASSPRQAKNEQYF. Supplemented by reference TRBV18 and TRBJ2-7, the full variable domain reads NAGVMQNPRHLVRRRGQEARLRCSPMKGHSHVYWYRQLPEEGLKFMVYLQKENIIDESGMPKERFSAEFPKEGPSILRIQQVVRGDSAAYFCASSPRQAKNEQYFGPGTRLTVT.

This clone showed up many times. The chain employs TRBV6-1 and TRBJ1-6, with a possible D match to TRBD1 (5 bases). The V end was cut by 4 bases, the J end by 2 bases, with 12 bases between. This CDR3 is 16 amino acids long. Looked up from germline, CDR1 is MNHNS and CDR2 is SASEGT. The DNA for the CDR3 is TGTGCCAGCAGTGTCGCCAGGGTCACCTATAATTCACCCCTCCACTTT. Translating it yields CASSVARVTYNSPLHF.

This clone was counted a single time. The chain carries TRBV5-4 and TRBJ1-2, with D possibly being TRBD1 (5 bases). V was shortened by 3 bases and J by 2 bases, with 14 bases between the two germline ends. This CDR3 comprises 15 residues. Germline V gene sequence: CDR1 SGHNT, CDR2 YYREEE (reference sequence). DNA for the CDR3: TGTGCCAGCAGCTCACCGGTGGGGGGAAACTATGGCTACACCTTC. Translating it yields CASSSPVGGNYGYTF. The whole variable domain, filled in from reference TRBV5-4 and TRBJ1-2, reads ETGVTQSPTHLIKTRGQQVTLRCSSQSGHNTVSWYQQALGQGPQFIFQYYREEENGRGNFPPRFSGLQFPNYSSELNVNALELDDSALYLCASSSPVGGNYGYTFGSGTRLTVV.

V usage is TRBV5-1 and J usage is TRBJ1-1; D might be TRBD1 (6 bases). The CDR3 sequence is 14 residues long. V was shortened by 7 bases and J by 2 bases, with 15 bases between the two germline ends. Germline CDR1 is SGHRS and CDR2 is YFSETQ. This CDR3 reads CASLGPGVNTEAFF. The DNA for the CDR3 is TGCGCCAGCCTAGGGCCAGGGGTTAACACTGAAGCTTTCTTT.

V usage is TRBV5-1 and J usage is TRBJ2-3, with 7 bases matching TRBD2. Germline loops: CDR1 SGHRS, CDR2 YFSETQ. V was clipped by 1 base and J by 5 bases; unmatched bases: 10. The CDR3 runs 16 residues. The CDR3 here is CASSLRSGGEQDTQYF. For the CDR3, the DNA is TGCGCCAGCAGCTTGCGATCGGGGGGTGAGCAAGATACGCAGTATTTT. Filled out from reference TRBV5-1 and TRBJ2-3, the complete variable domain reads KAGVTQTPRYLIKTRGQQVTLSCSPISGHRSVSWYQQTPGQGLQFLFEYFSETQRNKGNFPGRFSGRQFSNSRSEMNVSTLELGDSALYLCASSLRSGGEQDTQYFGPGTRLTVL.

The V and J genes are TRBV14 and TRBJ2-1; weak D call: TRBD2 (6 bases). CDR1 is SGHDN and CDR2 is FVKESK in the germline V gene. The CDR3 is made up of 15 amino acids. Trimming pared 3 bases from V and 7 bases from J, leaving 16 bases between. CDR3 protein: CASSHPFLAMNEQFF. The DNA for the CDR3 is TGTGCCAGCAGCCACCCTTTCCTAGCGATGAATGAGCAGTTCTTC.

The chain employs TRBV2 and TRBJ1-1, with a possible D match to TRBD1 (5 bases). Germline-derived CDR1 and CDR2 are SNHLY and FYNNEI. Trimming took 4 bases from V and 4 from J, leaving 10 bases between them. The CDR3 spans 13 residues. CDR3 sequence (DNA): TGTGCCAGCAGTGTGGGACCGGGCACTGAAGCTTTCTTT. As protein: CASSVGPGTEAFF.

This clone was picked up many times. The chain recombines TRBV11-2 with TRBJ2-5, with 8 bases that match TRBD2. Germline V lookup: CDR1 SGHAT, CDR2 FQNNGV. V shed 3 bases, J shed 9 bases, and the junction held 6 bases outside the gene matches. The CDR3 totals 13 residues. The chain's CDR3 is CASSFGTSFPQYF. The CDR3, as DNA: TGTGCCAGCAGCTTCGGGACTAGTTTCCCCCAGTACTTC.

Regarding this clone: Additional DNA sequences in this sample encode the identical CDR3. The J gene is TRBJ2-7, the V gene TRBV5-1; D unclear. V was trimmed by 2 bases and J by 4 bases, leaving 7 bases between them. Germline CDR1 is SGHRS and CDR2 is YFSETQ. This CDR3 spans 12 amino acids. The CDR3 loop is CASSFAGYEQYF. In DNA form, the CDR3 reads TGCGCCAGCAGCTTTGCAGGATACGAGCAGTACTTC.

This chain connects TRBV18 to TRBJ1-4; D call uncertain. Trimming took 3 bases from V and 7 from J, leaving 21 bases between them. The CDR3 has 17 residues. CDR1 and CDR2 (germline): KGHSH, LQKENI. The CDR3 loop reads CASSPTDPGNLSEKLFF. Written as DNA, the CDR3 is TGTGCCAGCTCACCCACGGATCCGGGGAACTTGTCTGAAAAACTGTTTTTT.

This clone was seen many times. This sequence joins TRBV30 and TRBJ1-3; D gene unclear. CDR1 and CDR2 from the germline V gene are GTSNPN and SVGIG (reference sequence). Trimming pared 0 bases from V and 0 bases from J, leaving 15 bases between. The CDR3 has 17 residues. The CDR3 sequence is CAWSVSSIRRSGNTIYF. Here the CDR3 DNA reads TGTGCCTGGAGTGTATCCTCGATTCGGCGCTCTGGAAACACCATATATTTT.

The genes are TRBV2 and TRBJ1-3; no clear D gene. The CDR3 loop spans 13 amino acids. The V and J ends lost 4 bases and 8 bases respectively, with 12 bases between them. Germline V gene lookup returns CDR1 SNHLY and CDR2 FYNNEI. The CDR3 loop reads CASSVNFWDTIYF. CDR3 nucleotides: TGTGCCAGCAGTGTTAATTTTTGGGACACCATATATTTT. Based on the CDR3 plus reference TRBV2 and TRBJ1-3, the full variable domain is EPEVTQTPSHQVTQMGQEVILRCVPISNHLYFYWYRQILGQKVEFLVSFYNNEISEKSEIFDDQFSVERPDGSNFTLKIRSTKLEDSAMYFCASSVNFWDTIYFGEGSWLTVV.

The chain carries TRBV5-1 and TRBJ2-7; 7 nucleotides align to TRBD2. The V and J ends lost 1 base and 2 bases, in that order; junction bases with no gene match: 6. The CDR3 runs to 15 residues. Looked up from germline, CDR1 is SGHRS and CDR2 is YFSETQ. The CDR3 DNA follows: TGCGCCAGCAGCTTGAATGCGGGAGCTACCTACGAGCAGTACTTC. Translated, it gives CASSLNAGATYEQYF.

The chain's CDR3 is CASSIVTGRGNQPQHF. CDR3 nucleotides: TGTGCCAGTAGTATAGTGACAGGGCGAGGCAATCAGCCCCAGCATTTT. The chain uses TRBV19 and TRBJ1-5, with 7 bases identical to TRBD1. Germline CDR1 LNHDA, CDR2 SQIVND (reference sequence). CDR3 length: 16 residues. V lost 1 base and J lost 2; bases outside the gene matches: 5.

The rearrangement joins TRBV9 to TRBJ2-2; 10 bases match TRBD2. There are 14 residues in the CDR3. J was trimmed by 6 bases and V by 3 bases; bases with no gene match: 2. Looked up from germline, CDR1 is SGDLS and CDR2 is YYNGEE. The CDR3 loop reads CASSAGTSAGELFF. CDR3 in DNA: TGTGCCAGCAGCGCTGGGACTAGCGCCGGGGAGCTGTTTTTT.

J is TRBJ2-5 and V is TRBV11-2; TRBD1 aligns across 10 bases. Germline values: CDR1 SGHAT, CDR2 FQNNGV. This CDR3 has 15 amino acids. The V and J ends lost 4 bases and 5 bases, in that order; junction bases with no gene match: 7. The CDR3 DNA reads TGTGCCAGCAGCTACCGACAGGGGGCTTGGGAGACCCAGTACTTC. It codes for CASSYRQGAWETQYF.

V gene TRBV7-9 combines with J gene TRBJ2-5; D is uncertain. Trimming stripped 6 bases from V and 2 bases from J, with 10 bases between. Germline assignment: CDR1 SEHNR and CDR2 FQNEAQ (reference sequence). This CDR3 is 13 amino acids long. As DNA, the CDR3 is TGTGCCAGCAGTACAACTAAACAAGAGACCCAGTACTTC. Protein sequence: CASSTTKQETQYF.

The genes are TRBV19 and TRBJ2-7; D possibly uses TRBD1 or TRBD2 (5 bases each). Germline V gene data show CDR1 as LNHDA and CDR2 as SQIVND (reference sequence). Trimming took off 6 bases at V and 5 bases at J, with 20 bases between the two ends. The CDR3 sequence is 15 residues long. The chain's CDR3 is CASRGLKGRVDEQYF. For the CDR3, the DNA is TGTGCCAGTAGAGGACTGAAGGGGCGGGTCGACGAGCAGTACTTC.

This sequence joins TRBV25-1 and TRBJ2-5; D gene uncertain. Germline CDR1 MGHDK, CDR2 SYGVNS. V lost 6 bases and J 1 base, leaving 15 bases between the germline ends. The CDR3 sequence is 15 residues long. This CDR3 is CASSPPTAPQETQYF. DNA for the CDR3: TGTGCCAGCAGCCCCCCGACCGCTCCCCAAGAGACCCAGTACTTC.

This clone showed up just once. V usage is TRBV7-9 and J usage is TRBJ2-1, with 9 bases matching TRBD2. The germline CDR1 and CDR2 sequences are SEHNR and FQNEAQ (reference sequence). The CDR3 has 16 amino acids. V was clipped by 1 base and J by 5 bases; unmatched bases: 6. The CDR3 is CASSLGSAGGDNEQFF. Here the CDR3 DNA reads TGTGCCAGCAGCTTAGGATCAGCGGGAGGAGACAATGAGCAGTTCTTC.

The chain carries TRBV7-2 and TRBJ2-7; D gene ambiguous. CDR3 length: 13 amino acids. Germline V gene data show CDR1 as SGHTA and CDR2 as FQGNSA. The V end lost 5 bases, the J end lost 4 bases, and 12 bases lay between the germline ends. This CDR3 reads CASSNDLVYEQYF. CDR3 coding DNA: TGTGCCAGCAGCAATGACTTGGTGTACGAGCAGTACTTC.

The rearrangement joins TRBV6-4 to TRBJ1-5, with a tentative D call TRBD1 (5 bases). V dropped 6 bases and J dropped 1 base, with 16 bases sitting between them. This CDR3 spans 16 amino acids. Germline V gene data show CDR1 as MRHNA and CDR2 as SNTAGT. The CDR3 is CASRANRGWSNQPQHF. The DNA for the CDR3 is TGTGCCAGCAGGGCGAATAGGGGTTGGAGCAATCAGCCCCAGCATTTT.

The CDR3 loop reads CASSPLAAGGELFF. DNA for the CDR3: TGTGCCAGCTCACCGCTAGCGGCGGGCGGGGAGCTGTTTTTT. The rearrangement joins TRBV18 to TRBJ2-2, with TRBD2 identical over 7 bases. CDR1 KGHSH and CDR2 LQKENI come from the germline V gene. J gave up 7 bases and V 3 bases, and 5 bases lay outside the gene matches. The CDR3 spans 14 residues.

Points on this clone: Additional DNA sequences in this sample encode the identical CDR3. This chain connects TRBV5-1 to TRBJ1-1; D might be TRBD1 (6 bases). V lost 1 base and J lost 5, with 9 bases in between. Germline assignment: CDR1 SGHRS and CDR2 YFSETQ. The CDR3 sequence is 13 residues long. CDR3 in amino acids: CASSLTGLTEAFF. The CDR3 bases are TGCGCCAGCAGCTTGACAGGGTTGACTGAAGCTTTCTTT.

A few counts support this clone. V is TRBV10-3 and J is TRBJ2-7; D unclear. V lost 3 bases and J 3 bases, leaving 12 bases between the germline ends. The V gene's germline CDR1 is ENHRY and CDR2 SYGVKD. The CDR3 spans 14 residues. The CDR3 sequence: CAISEGPSNYEQYF. The CDR3 region has the DNA TGTGCCATCAGTGAAGGGCCATCAAACTACGAGCAGTACTTC.

In its sample, this clone was seen a few times. The rearrangement joins TRBV27 to TRBJ2-7; 12 bases are shared with TRBD2. Germline V gene lookup returns CDR1 MNHEY and CDR2 SMNVEV (reference sequence). The CDR3 contains 14 residues. V shed 3 bases, J shed 6 bases, and the junction held 3 bases outside the gene matches. This CDR3 is CASSFLAGGGEQYF. The CDR3 DNA reads as TGTGCCAGCAGTTTCCTAGCGGGAGGGGGCGAGCAGTACTTC.